This TCR beta chain originates from a study of blood T cell repertoires in COVID-19 (dated by TCRdb to 2018 to 2020). For context, the study as a whole: Collaborator samples came from the United States, Italy and Spain and covered acute and convalescent phases of COVID-19. The material from the prospective study consisted of cDNA or gDNA derived from T cells, B-cell-depleted T cells, or PBMCs. The repertoires were released in a freely available public database meant as a resource for research on the immune response to SARS-CoV-2. The samples were drawn from the first 160 participants of the ongoing ImmuneRACE study and from some 1,300 subjects provided by 6 global collaborators. The dataset comprised deeply sampled blood TCRbeta repertoires from subjects exposed to, actively infected with, or recovered from COVID-19. Where available, HLA class I and class II types were obtained from metadata supplied by the sample provider rather than from assay-based typing. Sample metadata almost always included a de-identified subject ID, COVID-19 status, age in years and sex. Overall study outcomes, separate from this receptor: How much clinical and demographic metadata was included differed by source and by participant, and the metadata was provided uncurated.

Collaborating institutions collected whole blood in K2EDTA tubes following their own protocols. For TCRbeta analysis, collaborators shipped samples as frozen whole blood, isolated PBMCs, or DNA extracted from either of those sample types. TCRbeta CDR3 regions were amplified from genomic DNA using the immunoSEQ Assay, a bias-controlled multiplex PCR. As for the authors' bioinformatics: The number of nucleated cells in each sample was estimated by amplification of reference gene primers within the assay. To quantify the absolute abundance of each unique TCRbeta CDR3 rearrangement, sequence reads were collapsed and filtered. For each sample, productive Simpson clonality was calculated as the square root of Simpson's diversity index over productive rearrangements. TCRdb's version of the immuneACCESS table is confined to in-frame rearrangements and falls short of the full clone set. An unresolved V gene accounts for under half of the shortfall where checked; the remainder is of unknown origin. The DNA was the basis for D and trimming; V, J and clone size are from that table. This sample lists 150,000 to 200,000 clones; about four fifths were detected once. The ten largest clones take up roughly 6.4% of the sample.

Inclusive of the bounding cysteine and phenylalanine, the CDR3 is 16 residues long. This entry keeps only the CDR3 DNA: 48 bases, framed from base 1. A distance of 17 bases separates the germline ends of V and J, which lose 5 bases and 0 bases respectively. CDR1 and CDR2, looked up from the germline V gene (reference sequence), are LNHDA and SQIVND. As to this clone: Its antigen has not been determined. Nothing much larger sits one base from this clone, and base qualities are not available.

This sequence was found in a man in his sixties with acute or convalescent COVID-19. This chain is built from TRBV19 and TRBJ2-7, and the D gene may be TRBD2, 5 bases matching. The sequencing input was peripheral blood. The CDR3 sequence is CASSSSDYLVSYEQYF. The DNA is as follows: TGTGCCAGTAGTTCATCTGACTATCTTGTCTCCTACGAGCAGTACTTC.